A selection of T cell receptor beta chains follows, all from one sample in a study of chemoradiotherapy in HPV16-positive cancers. Here immunoSEQ multiplex PCR was the method, and the copy in TCRdb shows in-frame clones only, minus some. Of under 20,000 clones in the sample, roughly 82% are singletons; the top ten hold more than 3%. The specimen was blood, collected from a patient who underwent chemoradiotherapy. The source of these receptors is a human donor with HPV-associated anogenital cancer. Each CDR3 is given with its conserved first and last residue. A D gene is named only where the DNA matches it firmly. Size tells how often a clone was seen (once, few, many) or the class of an expanded clone, and some rows leave it out.

-	15	TRBV2	TRBJ2-7	-	TGTGCCAGCAGTGAATTTGCCGAGACCCTCTACGAGCAGTACTTC	CASSEFAETLYEQYF
TRBD1	14	TRBV5-1	TRBJ1-2	-	TGCGCCAGCAGCCTCAGGGGGCCCTCCTCTGGCTACACCTTC	CASSLRGPSSGYTF
-	19	TRBV9	TRBJ1-4	-	TGTGCCAGCAGCGTAGATTATGCAGGAGAGGGGGAGGCTAATGAAAAACTGTTTTTT	CASSVDYAGEGEANEKLFF
-	15	TRBV7-2	TRBJ1-2	-	TGTGCCAGCAGCTCAAAGGGGGAGGGGTACTATGGCTACACCTTC	CASSSKGEGYYGYTF
-	13	TRBV29-1	TRBJ2-5	once	TGCAGCGCGGGGGGACAGCAACAAGGGACCCAGTACTTC	CSAGGQQQGTQYF
TRBD1	14	TRBV7-2	TRBJ1-4	-	TGTGCCAGCAGCTCCGGGACAGGGGTTGAAAAACTGTTTTTT	CASSSGTGVEKLFF
-	16	TRBV7-2	TRBJ1-4	-	TGTGCCAGCAGCTTCGCAGCAGTTGCAACTAATGAAAAACTGTTTTTT	CASSFAAVATNEKLFF
-	12	TRBV6-5	TRBJ1-6	-	TGTGCCAGCAGTTACTATAATTCACCCCTCCACTTT	CASSYYNSPLHF
-	18	TRBV7-9	TRBJ2-2	-	TGTGCCAGCAGCCCTACCTTGGACAGTACTACTCCCTCGGGGGAGCTGTTTTTT	CASSPTLDSTTPSGELFF
-	13	TRBV6-4	TRBJ1-2	-	TGTGCCAGCAGTGGGGGACAATCGGGGGGCTACACCTTC	CASSGGQSGGYTF
-	16	TRBV11-2	TRBJ2-3	-	TGTGCCAGCAGCCAAGGAGGGGGACTCTTCACAGATACGCAGTATTTT	CASSQGGGLFTDTQYF
TRBD1	16	TRBV11-2	TRBJ2-7	-	TGTGCCAGCAGCTTAGTGTTCGGGGACAGGGACGACGAGCAGTACTTC	CASSLVFGDRDDEQYF
TRBD1	15	TRBV5-4	TRBJ2-5	-	TGTGCCAGCAGCCTAACGACAGGGGCGGGCGAGACCCAGTACTTC	CASSLTTGAGETQYF
TRBD1	15	TRBV19	TRBJ1-2	once	TGTGCCAGTAGTGCTTCCGGGACAGGGACGGTCGCTTACACCTTC	CASSASGTGTVAYTF
-	13	TRBV10-3	TRBJ2-7	few	TGTGCCCATCGGGCGGGGAGCTCCTACGAGCAGTACTTC	CAHRAGSSYEQYF
-	16	TRBV5-1	TRBJ1-6	-	TGCGCCAGCAGCCTGGGGGGAACCTCCTATAATTCACCCCTCCACTTT	CASSLGGTSYNSPLHF
TRBD1	15	TRBV6-5	TRBJ1-1	-	TGTGCCAGCAGTTACTCCGGACAGGGTGAGGCTGAAGCTTTCTTT	CASSYSGQGEAEAFF
-	17	TRBV7-7	TRBJ2-3	-	TGTGCTAGCAGCCAGGAGGGGGGTCCGGGGGGCGCAGGGACGCAGTATTTT	CASSQEGGPGGAGTQYF
-	16	TRBV6-1	TRBJ1-2	-	TGTGCCAGCAGTGAAGAATTGACGGGGGGGGCAAGGGGCTACACCTTC	CASSEELTGGARGYTF
-	21	TRBV4-2	TRBJ2-6	-	TGTGCCAGCAGCCCCTCACGCACGACAGGGACTTTGTTCTCTGGGGCCAACGTCCTGACTTTC	CASSPSRTTGTLFSGANVLTF
-	14	TRBV7-9	TRBJ2-7	-	TGTGCCAGCAGCTTATCAGGTGGTCAATCCGAGCAGTACTTC	CASSLSGGQSEQYF
TRBD2	17	TRBV10-3	TRBJ2-5	few	TGTGCCATCAGTGAATCCAATAGCGGGGGGGCCCGGGAGACCCAGTACTTC	CAISESNSGGARETQYF
-	15	TRBV5-1	TRBJ2-6	-	TGCGCCAGCAGGGCGACGCCGTCTGGGGCCAACGTCCTGACTTTC	CASRATPSGANVLTF
-	16	TRBV16	TRBJ2-6	-	TGTGCCAGCAGCGACGGGCGAGAGTCTGGGGCCAACGTCCTGACTTTC	CASSDGRESGANVLTF
TRBD2	17	TRBV5-6	TRBJ2-2	-	TGTGCCAGCTCCCCCAGCCCAGCGGGGCCACTCACCGGGGAGCTGTTTTTT	CASSPSPAGPLTGELFF
-	17	TRBV15	TRBJ2-2	-	TGTGCCACCAGCAGAGATCGGAACAGCCTTATTACCGGGGAGCTGTTTTTT	CATSRDRNSLITGELFF
-	11	TRBV5-6	TRBJ2-4	-	TGTGCCAGCAGCCTGGGTCCCGTTCAGTACTTC	CASSLGPVQYF
TRBD1	14	TRBV5-1	TRBJ1-1	-	TGCGCCAGCAGCTTGGGACAGGGAAGGGCTGAAGCTTTCTTT	CASSLGQGRAEAFF
TRBD1	14	TRBV5-6	TRBJ1-1	-	TGTGCCAGCAGCACGGGACAGATGAACACTGAAGCTTTCTTT	CASSTGQMNTEAFF
-	13	TRBV7-9	TRBJ1-1	-	TGTGCCAGCAGCCGACAGGAGGGCACTGAAGCTTTCTTT	CASSRQEGTEAFF
-	16	TRBV7-2	TRBJ1-4	-	TGTGCCAGCAGCTTAGCGTTGGCAGGGATGAGGGAAAAACTGTTTTTT	CASSLALAGMREKLFF
TRBD2	14	TRBV6-1	TRBJ2-3	-	TGTGCCGCAATTAGCGGGGGGCGAATAGATACGCAGTATTTT	CAAISGGRIDTQYF
TRBD1	15	TRBV2	TRBJ1-3	-	TGTGCCAGCAGTGCGGACAGGGGGGGGAGAAACACCATATATTTT	CASSADRGGRNTIYF
-	17	TRBV4-3	TRBJ2-2	-	TGCGCCAGCAGCCAAGATATGAGGGGGGCCGGGACCGGGGAGCTGTTTTTT	CASSQDMRGAGTGELFF
-	12	TRBV28	TRBJ2-3	-	TGTGCCAGCAGTTTAGTCGGAGATACGCAGTATTTT	CASSLVGDTQYF
-	13	TRBV29-1	TRBJ2-7	-	TGCAGCGTTCGGGACGGGAGCTCCTACGAGCAGTACTTC	CSVRDGSSYEQYF
-	14	TRBV28	TRBJ2-7	-	TGTGCCAGCAGTCCTGCCTTAGGGGAAAACGAGCAGTACTTC	CASSPALGENEQYF
TRBD2	15	TRBV19	TRBJ2-1	-	TGTGCCAGTAGTAGACTAGCGGGCTCCTACAATGAGCAGTTCTTC	CASSRLAGSYNEQFF
-	12	TRBV5-6	TRBJ2-5	few	TGTGCCAGCAGAGACCTACGGGAGACCCAGTACTTC	CASRDLRETQYF
-	15	TRBV6-5	TRBJ2-2	-	TGTGCCAGCAGTCTAACTTTAACGAACACCGGGGAGCTGTTTTTT	CASSLTLTNTGELFF
-	11	TRBV5-1	TRBJ1-1	-	TGCGCCAGCAGGACGAACACTGAAGCTTTCTTT	CASRTNTEAFF
TRBD2	16	TRBV7-6	TRBJ2-2	few	TGTGCCAGCAGCATAAAAGCGGGGCTGGGCACCGGGGAGCTGTTTTTT	CASSIKAGLGTGELFF
-	16	TRBV5-8	TRBJ2-3	-	TGTGCCAGCAGCTTGTCGCGCGGGGTTGGGACAGATACGCAGTATTTT	CASSLSRGVGTDTQYF
-	14	TRBV19	TRBJ1-2	-	TGTGCCAGTAGCCCGACGACAGATATCTATGGCTACACCTTC	CASSPTTDIYGYTF